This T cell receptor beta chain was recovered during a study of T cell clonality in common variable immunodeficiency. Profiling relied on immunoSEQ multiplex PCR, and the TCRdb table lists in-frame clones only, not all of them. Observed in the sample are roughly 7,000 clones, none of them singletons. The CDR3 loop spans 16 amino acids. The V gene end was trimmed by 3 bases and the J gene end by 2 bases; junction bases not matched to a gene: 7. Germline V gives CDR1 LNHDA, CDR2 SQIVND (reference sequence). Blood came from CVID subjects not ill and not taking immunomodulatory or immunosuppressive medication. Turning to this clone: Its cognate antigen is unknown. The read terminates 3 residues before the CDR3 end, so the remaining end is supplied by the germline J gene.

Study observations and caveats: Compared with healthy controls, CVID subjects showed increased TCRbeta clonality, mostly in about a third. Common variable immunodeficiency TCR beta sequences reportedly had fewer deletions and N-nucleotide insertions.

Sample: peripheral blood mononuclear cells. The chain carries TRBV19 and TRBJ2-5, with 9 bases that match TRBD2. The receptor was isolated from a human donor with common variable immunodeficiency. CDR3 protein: CASSIYGTSRQETQYF. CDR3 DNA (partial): TGTGCCAGTAGTATTTACGGGACTAGCAGACAAGAGACC.